Following are 14 T cell receptor beta chains from one sample sequenced in a study of Ad26.COV2.S vaccination and SARS-CoV-2 variants. The table came from immunoSEQ multiplex PCR; TCRdb's copy has only in-frame clones and leaves some out. The profile shows 300,000 to 350,000 clones, 80% to 90% of them singletons. Treatment of the sample: about 20 received Ad26.COV2.S at low or high dose, single or two shots; about 5 received placebo; per-sample allocation not given. The study sampled participants on day 63 after the first vaccine or placebo injection. Material: peripheral blood, obtained in a trial of Ad26.COV2.S vaccine versus placebo. Receptors originate from a person aged 18-60 years who received the Ad26.COV2.S COVID-19 vaccine or a placebo.

The chain joins TRBV2 to TRBJ2-1; 8 nucleotides match TRBD2. The CDR3 covers 19 residues. Losses at the gene ends were 8 bases for V and 6 bases for J; bases not matched to a gene: 24. CDR1 SNHLY and CDR2 FYNNEI come from the germline V gene. The CDR3 loop reads CASLVGRGREYLTRNEQFF. CDR3 nucleotide sequence: TGTGCCAGCCTTGTCGGGAGGGGAAGAGAATACCTTACTCGCAATGAGCAGTTCTTC.

A single count supports this clone. J is TRBJ2-4 and V is TRBV28; either TRBD1 or TRBD2 may fit D (5 bases each). Germline CDR1 is MDHEN and CDR2 is SYDVKM. The CDR3 is 15 amino acids. Between the trimmed V and J ends, which lost 6 bases and 4 bases, there was a span of 16 bases. The CDR3 here is CASSGTRDGKNIQYF. CDR3 DNA sequence: TGTGCCAGCAGCGGGACCCGGGACGGAAAAAACATTCAGTACTTC.

J is TRBJ1-1 and V is TRBV19; no clear D gene. CDR1 LNHDA and CDR2 SQIVND come from the germline V gene (reference sequence). V was trimmed by 3 bases and J by 1 base, leaving 6 bases between them. The CDR3 spans 13 residues. CDR3 in amino acids: CASSIVANTEAFF. The CDR3 DNA sequence: TGTGCCAGTAGTATTGTGGCGAACACTGAAGCTTTCTTT.

This chain joins TRBV5-4 and TRBJ2-5; D is unresolved. Germline CDR1 is SGHNT and CDR2 is YYREEE (reference sequence). The CDR3 is 13 residues long. The V and J ends lost 3 bases and 0 bases respectively, with 6 bases between them. The CDR3 DNA follows: TGTGCCAGCAGCTCCCCGTACCAAGAGACCCAGTACTTC. Its translation is CASSSPYQETQYF.

The chain has TRBV24-1 and TRBJ1-5; maybe TRBD1 (5 bases). Trimming cost V 2 bases and J 8 bases, with 15 bases left between them. There are 15 residues in the CDR3. The germline V gene encodes CDR1 KGHDR and CDR2 SFDVKD. CDR3 sequence (DNA): TGTGCCACCAGTGATTCCGGGGACGGTGTGGAGCCCCAGCATTTT. Amino acids: CATSDSGDGVEPQHF.

The CDR3 reads CASSRGDFRNNEQFF. The DNA of the CDR3 is TGTGCCAGCAGCCGCGGGGATTTCAGAAACAATGAGCAGTTCTTC. The chain joins TRBV5-8 to TRBJ2-1; weak D call: TRBD2 (6 bases). Trimming pared 4 bases from V and 5 bases from J, leaving 16 bases between. This CDR3 has 15 amino acids. Germline loops: CDR1 SGHTS, CDR2 YDEGEE.

This sequence joins TRBV11-3 and TRBJ2-3; D not resolved. CDR3 length equals 13 residues. The germline V gene encodes CDR1 SGHNT and CDR2 YENEEA. V lost 1 base, J lost 2 bases, and 4 bases lay in between. The CDR3 DNA reads as TGTGCCAGCAGCTTAGTATCCACAGATACGCAGTATTTT. Translated: CASSLVSTDTQYF.

A word on this clone: Compared with germline, one end of the junction differs, possibly owing to a read error. The chain recombines TRBV19 with TRBJ1-1; D may be TRBD1 (6 bases). Germline CDR1 and CDR2: LNHDA and SQIVND (reference sequence). The CDR3 contains 11 residues. The CDR3 DNA reads as TGTGCCAGTAGTCGGGGGGCTGACGCTTTCTTT. Translating gives CASSRGADAFF.

This chain links TRBV30 with TRBJ2-2, with 7 bases lining up with TRBD2. The V gene's germline CDR1 is GTSNPN and CDR2 SVGIG (reference sequence). The CDR3 is made up of 15 amino acids. V lost 2 bases and J lost 7; bases outside the gene matches: 10. The CDR3: CAWSPLAGAGGELFF. CDR3 DNA sequence: TGTGCCTGGAGTCCCCTGGCGGGAGCGGGCGGGGAGCTGTTTTTT.

CDR3 DNA sequence: TGCGCCAGCAGCGGTACTAGCGGGAGTACCTACGAGCAGTACTTC. The encoded protein is CASSGTSGSTYEQYF. The chain carries TRBV5-1 and TRBJ2-7; the match to TRBD2 covers 11 bases. The trim removed 4 bases at V and 2 bases at J, leaving 5 bases unmatched. The germline gives CDR1 SGHRS, CDR2 YFSETQ. This CDR3 region has 15 residues.

This clone was observed a few times. The chain employs TRBV6-6 and TRBJ2-7; 8 bases are shared with TRBD1. In germline, CDR1 is MNHNY, CDR2 SVGAGI (reference sequence). This CDR3 spans 14 amino acids. J gave up 1 base and V 8 bases, and 7 bases lay outside the gene matches. CDR3 coding DNA: TGTGCCAGCCAGGGACAGGACTTATCCTACGAGCAGTACTTC. It specifies CASQGQDLSYEQYF.

This sequence joins TRBV27 and TRBJ1-5, with D uncertain. V shed 5 bases and J shed 5 bases, with 10 bases lying between them. The CDR3 is made up of 13 amino acids. Germline CDR1 reads MNHEY; CDR2 reads SMNVEV (reference sequence). CDR3 residues: CASSRRPDQPQHF. The CDR3 region has the DNA TGTGCCAGCAGTCGTCGTCCCGATCAGCCCCAGCATTTT.

J is TRBJ2-3 and V is TRBV6-1; either TRBD1 or TRBD2 may supply D (6 bases each). This CDR3 region has 15 residues. Germline assignment: CDR1 MNHNS and CDR2 SASEGT. Trimming shortened V by 3 bases and J by 2 bases, and 12 bases separated the two germline ends. CDR3 protein: CASSEGAGITDTQYF. The CDR3 DNA reads TGTGCCAGCAGTGAGGGGGCGGGGATCACAGATACGCAGTATTTT.

This clone was detected once. The chain couples TRBV27 to TRBJ2-7; 11 bases align to TRBD1. V was pared by 6 bases and J by 5 bases, with 6 bases of the junction left unmatched. This CDR3 contains 14 residues. Germline V CDR1 and CDR2: MNHEY, SMNVEV (reference sequence). In DNA, the CDR3 is TGTGCCAGCAGGCGGACAGGGGGCATCGACGAGCAGTACTTC. Translating it yields CASRRTGGIDEQYF.